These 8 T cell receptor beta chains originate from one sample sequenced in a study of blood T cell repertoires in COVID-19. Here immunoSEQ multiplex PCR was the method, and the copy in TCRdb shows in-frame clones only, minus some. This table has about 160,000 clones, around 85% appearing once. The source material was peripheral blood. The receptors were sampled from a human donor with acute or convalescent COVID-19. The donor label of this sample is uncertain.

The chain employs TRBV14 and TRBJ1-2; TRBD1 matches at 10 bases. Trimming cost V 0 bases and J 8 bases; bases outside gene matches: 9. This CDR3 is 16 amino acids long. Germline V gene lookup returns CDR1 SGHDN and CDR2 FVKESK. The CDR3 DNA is TGTGCCAGCAGCCAAGACCAACCGGGACAGGGGTTAGGCTACACCTTC. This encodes CASSQDQPGQGLGYTF.

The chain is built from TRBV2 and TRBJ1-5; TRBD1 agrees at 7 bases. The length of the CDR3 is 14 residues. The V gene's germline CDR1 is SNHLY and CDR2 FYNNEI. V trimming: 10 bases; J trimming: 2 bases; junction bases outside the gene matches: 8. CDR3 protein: CATTQTGGNQPQHF. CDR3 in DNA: TGTGCCACAACCCAAACAGGGGGCAATCAGCCCCAGCATTTT.

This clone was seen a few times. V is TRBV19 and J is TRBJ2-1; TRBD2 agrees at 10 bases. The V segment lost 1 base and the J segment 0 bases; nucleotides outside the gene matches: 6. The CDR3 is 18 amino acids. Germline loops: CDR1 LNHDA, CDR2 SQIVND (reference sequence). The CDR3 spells CASSIGASGGHSYNEQFF. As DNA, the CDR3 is TGTGCCAGTAGTATAGGGGCTAGCGGGGGCCACTCCTACAATGAGCAGTTCTTC. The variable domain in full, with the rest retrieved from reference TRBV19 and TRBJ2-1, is DGGITQSPKYLFRKEGQNVTLSCEQNLNHDAMYWYRQDPGQGLRLIYYSQIVNDFQKGDIAEGYSVSREKKESFPLTVTSAQKNPTAFYLCASSIGASGGHSYNEQFFGPGTRLTVL.

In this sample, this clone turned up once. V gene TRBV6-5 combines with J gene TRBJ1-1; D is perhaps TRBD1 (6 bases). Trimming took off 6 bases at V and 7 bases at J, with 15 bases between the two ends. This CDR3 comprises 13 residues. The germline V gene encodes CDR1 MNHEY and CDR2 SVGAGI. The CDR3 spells CASRPTGFYEAFF. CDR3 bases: TGTGCCAGCAGACCCACAGGGTTCTATGAAGCTTTCTTT.

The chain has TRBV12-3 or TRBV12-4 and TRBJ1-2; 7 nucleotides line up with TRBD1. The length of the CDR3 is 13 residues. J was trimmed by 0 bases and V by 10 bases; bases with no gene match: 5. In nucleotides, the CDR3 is TGTGCCACCGGACAGGCGACTAACTATGGCTACACCTTC. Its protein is CATGQATNYGYTF.

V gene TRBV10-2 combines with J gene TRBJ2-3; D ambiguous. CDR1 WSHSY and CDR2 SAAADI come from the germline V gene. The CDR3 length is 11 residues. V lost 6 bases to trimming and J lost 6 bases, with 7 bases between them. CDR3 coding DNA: TGCGCCAGCAGCCTCAGGGATACGCAGTATTTT. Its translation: CASSLRDTQYF.

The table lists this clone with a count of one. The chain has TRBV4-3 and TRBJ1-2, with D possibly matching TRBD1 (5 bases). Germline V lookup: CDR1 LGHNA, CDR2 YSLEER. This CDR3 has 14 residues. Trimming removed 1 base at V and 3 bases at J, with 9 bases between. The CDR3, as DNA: TGCGCCAGCAGCCAAGCCGCCAGGGACTATGGCTACACCTTC. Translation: CASSQAARDYGYTF.

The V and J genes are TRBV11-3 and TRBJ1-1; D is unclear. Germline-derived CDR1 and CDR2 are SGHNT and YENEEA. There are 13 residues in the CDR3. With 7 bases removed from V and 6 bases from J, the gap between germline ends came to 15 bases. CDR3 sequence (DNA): TGTGCCAGCACCTCGGGGAGAGTGGCTGAAGCTTTCTTT. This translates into CASTSGRVAEAFF.